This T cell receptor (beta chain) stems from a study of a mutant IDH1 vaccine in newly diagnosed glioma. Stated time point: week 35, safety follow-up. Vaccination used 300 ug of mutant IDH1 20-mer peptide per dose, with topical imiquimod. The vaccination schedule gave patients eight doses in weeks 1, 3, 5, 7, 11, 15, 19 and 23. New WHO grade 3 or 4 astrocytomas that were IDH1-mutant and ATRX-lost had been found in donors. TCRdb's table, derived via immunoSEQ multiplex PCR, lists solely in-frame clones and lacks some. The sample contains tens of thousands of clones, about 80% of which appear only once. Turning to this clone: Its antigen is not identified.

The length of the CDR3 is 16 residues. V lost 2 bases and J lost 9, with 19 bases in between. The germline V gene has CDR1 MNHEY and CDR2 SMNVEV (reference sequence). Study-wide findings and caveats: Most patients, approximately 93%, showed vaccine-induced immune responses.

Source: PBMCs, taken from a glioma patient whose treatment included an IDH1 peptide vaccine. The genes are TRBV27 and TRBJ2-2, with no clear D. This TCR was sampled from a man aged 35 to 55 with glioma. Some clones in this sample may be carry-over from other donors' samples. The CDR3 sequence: CASSLTLSLSTRELFF. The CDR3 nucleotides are TGTGCCAGCAGTTTAACCCTCTCCTTGAGTACCCGGGAGCTGTTTTTT.